This T cell receptor (beta chain) comes out of a study of metastatic and nonmetastatic thyroid tumors. This CDR3 spans 17 amino acids. CDR1 is MDHEN and CDR2 is SYDVKM in the germline V gene. With 4 bases clipped from V and 6 bases from J, the junction kept 14 bases outside the gene matches. This clone was counted ten times or more. Each patient went into thyroid surgery without having received any treatment. TCRdb re-called clones from the PCR reads using MiXCR. The repertoire holds about 42,000 clones, with 9.5% to 13% as singletons. The sample was blood. The chain employs TRBV28 and TRBJ1-1; 10 nucleotides line up with TRBD1. This TCR was sampled from a male donor with papillary thyroid cancer or a benign thyroid nodule (not recorded which). Some clones in this sample may be carry-over from other donors' samples. The CDR3 region has the DNA TGTGCCAGCAGTTCCTACCCGACAGGGGGCATGAGCGCTGAAGCTTTCTTT. Its translation: CASSSYPTGGMSAEAFF.